A selection of T cell receptor beta chains follows, all from one sample in a study of identical twins. MiXCR was run by TCRdb on the 5' RACE reads, yielding one entry per CDR3 protein. This sample has a few hundred thousand distinct CDR3 sequences; roughly 15% occur once, and the top ten carry roughly 0.44%. This sample was also put to use in a study of yellow fever vaccine responses in identical twins.

The sequenced material came from CD4+ T cells sorted from blood. The origin of the receptors is a woman between 18 and 29 years old in good health. Both conserved end residues are part of each CDR3. The D gene is left open where the match is weak. Clone sizes are given selectively: once, few, many, or a class where the clone is expanded.

d_gene	len	abundance	j_gene	v_gene	CDR3nt	CDR3aa
TRBD1	14	few	TRBJ1-1	TRBV10-3	TGTGCCATCGACCGGGACAGGGTAAACACTGAAGCTTTCTTT	CAIDRDRVNTEAFF
TRBD2	16	-	TRBJ2-5	TRBV6-5	TGTGCCAGCATTAGCGGGAGGGCCAGGTACCAAGAGACCCAGTACTTC	CASISGRARYQETQYF
TRBD1	13	-	TRBJ2-1	TRBV29-1	TGCAGCTCAGGACAGGGGGCGCGCAATGAGCAGTTCTTC	CSSGQGARNEQFF
-	15	-	TRBJ2-3	TRBV5-1	TGCGCCAGCAGCCCCTCACAGATGGGCACAGATACGCAGTATTTT	CASSPSQMGTDTQYF
-	11	-	TRBJ2-1	TRBV28	TGTGCCACCCGGGGCTACAATGAGCAGTTCTTC	CATRGYNEQFF
TRBD2	13	few	TRBJ2-1	TRBV5-1	TGCGCCAGCGGACTAGGATACTACAATGAGCAGTTCTTC	CASGLGYYNEQFF
TRBD1	14	-	TRBJ1-1	TRBV15	TGTGCCACCAGCCCGACAGGGAGGTACACTGAAGCTTTCTTT	CATSPTGRYTEAFF
-	15	-	TRBJ2-3	TRBV20-1	TGCAGTGCTAGAGGGGGAGGGGGTCCCACAGATACGCAGTATTTT	CSARGGGGPTDTQYF
TRBD1	13	-	TRBJ2-4	TRBV20-1	TGCAGTGCTGGACAGGGCTCGTTTAACATTCAGTACTTC	CSAGQGSFNIQYF
-	11	few	TRBJ2-3	TRBV10-3	TGTGCCATCAGCTACACAGATACGCAGTATTTT	CAISYTDTQYF
TRBD1	14	few	TRBJ2-7	TRBV9	TGTGCCAGCAGCGTAGGACAGGGAGCCTACGAGCAGTACTTC	CASSVGQGAYEQYF
-	13	many	TRBJ2-3	TRBV28	TGTGCCAGCAAGAAACGGGACTTGGATACGCAGTATTTT	CASKKRDLDTQYF
-	15	few	TRBJ2-1	TRBV24-1	TGTGCCACCAGTGATAGCTGGGGCGCGAAGAATGAGCAGTTCTTC	CATSDSWGAKNEQFF
TRBD1	19	-	TRBJ2-1	TRBV5-1	TGCGCCAGCAGCTTGGAAGGGACAGGGGGATTAGCGGGAGCAGCGGAGCAGTTCTTC	CASSLEGTGGLAGAAEQFF
TRBD1	15	-	TRBJ2-7	TRBV28	TGTGCCAGTCAAACACCGGGACAGGGGGTCTACGAGCAGTACTTC	CASQTPGQGVYEQYF
-	15	-	TRBJ1-4	TRBV19	TGTGCCAGTAATCTAAACAGTGCAACTAATGAAAAACTGTTTTTT	CASNLNSATNEKLFF